This T cell receptor (beta chain) was obtained from a study of T cells in Graves' hyperthyroidism and ophthalmopathy. Study-level points and caveats: Most thyroid clonotypes that were expanded above 0.001 also turned up in blood.

CDR1 is SGHRS and CDR2 is YFSETQ in the germline V gene. The CDR3 is 12 amino acids. V was pared by 6 bases and J by 6 bases, with 5 bases of the junction left unmatched. Amplified regions were TCR beta CDR3 sequences from RNA transcripts. Initially, a first-round RT-PCR of the TCR CDR3 employed the HTBI primer set. TCRdb ran MiXCR on the multiplex PCR reads and lists one entry per CDR3 protein. The data hold about 410,000 distinct CDR3 sequences, with roughly 15% observed a single time. Inclusion characteristics of ophthalmopathy patients comprised a Clinical Activity Score of at least 3, a NOSPECS grade of at least 4, and duration under 3 months. Criteria for exclusion of patients were uncontrolled infection, other autoimmune disease, pregnancy or lactation. Many counts were recorded for this clonotype. Antigen specificity is unknown.

Specimen: blood. The TCR sequence derives from a young woman with Graves' ophthalmopathy. The gene calls are TRBV5-1 and TRBJ1-2; 7 positions agree with TRBD1. The CDR3 nucleotides are TGCGCCAGCAAACAGGGGTCGGATGGCTACACCTTC. Its translation: CASKQGSDGYTF. The full variable domain, its missing parts supplied by reference TRBV5-1 and TRBJ1-2, is KAGVTQTPRYLIKTRGQQVTLSCSPISGHRSVSWYQQTPGQGLQFLFEYFSETQRNKGNFPGRFSGRQFSNSRSEMNVSTLELGDSALYLCASKQGSDGYTFGSGTRLTVV.